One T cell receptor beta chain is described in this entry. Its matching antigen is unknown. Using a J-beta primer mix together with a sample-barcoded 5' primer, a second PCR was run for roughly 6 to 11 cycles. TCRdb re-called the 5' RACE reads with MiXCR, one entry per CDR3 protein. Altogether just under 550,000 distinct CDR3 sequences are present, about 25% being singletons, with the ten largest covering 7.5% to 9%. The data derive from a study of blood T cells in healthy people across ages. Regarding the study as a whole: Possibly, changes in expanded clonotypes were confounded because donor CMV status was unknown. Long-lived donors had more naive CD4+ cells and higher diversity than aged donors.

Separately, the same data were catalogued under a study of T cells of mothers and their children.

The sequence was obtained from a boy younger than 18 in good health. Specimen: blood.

The CDR3 DNA follows: TGCAGCGAGGGCCCCGGGTCAGATCTGAACTCGTGGGAAAAACTGTTTTTT. It encodes CSEGPGSDLNSWEKLFF. The gene calls are TRBV29-1 and TRBJ1-4; D is unclear. The germline gives CDR1 SQVTM, CDR2 ANQGSEA. V was shortened by 7 bases and J by 8 bases, with 29 bases between the two germline ends. The CDR3 consists of 17 residues.